This T cell receptor beta chain was retrieved from a study of technical replicates of blood from a few donors. The data were produced by immunoSEQ multiplex PCR, yet TCRdb's version contains in-frame clones alone and is incomplete. This table has just over 55,000 clones, over 85% appearing once. Sequenced input: PBMCs. The receptor was derived from a human donor in good health. Some clones in this sample may be carry-over from other donors' samples.

The CDR3 reads CSVEDGMSGNTIYF. DNA of the CDR3: TGCAGCGTTGAAGACGGGATGTCTGGAAACACCATATATTTT. The chain uses TRBV29-1 and TRBJ1-3; D is uncertain. CDR1 and CDR2 (germline): SQVTM, ANQGSEA. CDR3 length: 14 amino acids. V shed 0 bases and J shed 1 base, with 7 bases lying between them.